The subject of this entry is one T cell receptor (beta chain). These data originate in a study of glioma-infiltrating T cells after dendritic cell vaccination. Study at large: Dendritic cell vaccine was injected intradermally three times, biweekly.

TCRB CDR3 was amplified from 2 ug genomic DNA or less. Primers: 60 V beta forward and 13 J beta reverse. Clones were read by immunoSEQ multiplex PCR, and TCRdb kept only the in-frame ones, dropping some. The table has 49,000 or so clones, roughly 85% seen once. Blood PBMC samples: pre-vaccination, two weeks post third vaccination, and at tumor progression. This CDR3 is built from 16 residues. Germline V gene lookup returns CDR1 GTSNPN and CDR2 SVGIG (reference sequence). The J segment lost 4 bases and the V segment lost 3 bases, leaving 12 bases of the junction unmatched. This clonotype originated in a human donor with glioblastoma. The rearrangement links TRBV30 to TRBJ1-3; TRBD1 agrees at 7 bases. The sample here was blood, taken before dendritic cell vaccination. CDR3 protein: CAWRFSTGFAGNTIYF. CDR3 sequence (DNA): TGTGCCTGGAGGTTCTCGACAGGGTTTGCAGGAAACACCATATATTTT.